The entry that follows covers one T cell receptor (beta chain) sequence. As yet, its antigen is unknown. V dropped 1 base and J dropped 6; count of bases not matched to a gene: 10. This CDR3 has 17 amino acids. CDR1 is MRHNA, CDR2 SNTAGT, per germline. This sample is part of a study of vaccination and CD4 T cells after COVID-19. Study observations and caveats: Convalescent patients gained a median approximately 89% of their reactive clones only post-vaccination. The median number of SARS-CoV-2-reactive clonotypes increased from around 20 to 38, a change that did not reach significance.

The treatment is: approximately nine-day PBMC culture with coronavirus spike peptide pools or control peptides (ViraFEST assay). In the ViraFEST assay, peptide-pool expansion preceded TCR sequencing of expanded clonotypes. Cultured CD4+ T cells had their DNA profiled by the Oncomine TCR Beta short-read assay. Cultures of CD4+ T cells served as the source for extracting genomic DNA. TCRdb re-analysed the PCR reads in MiXCR, keeping a single row per CDR3 protein. The table records 13,000 or so distinct CDR3 sequences, about two thirds of them present only once. The sequence came from a human donor who had recovered from COVID-19. The specimen sequenced was CD4+ T cells from blood, cultured in vitro. The gene calls are TRBV6-4 and TRBJ2-1; TRBD2 matches 9 bases. The chain's CDR3 is CASSDFVAGEIGNEQFF. The CDR3 DNA is TGTGCCAGCAGTGACTTCGTAGCGGGAGAGATTGGCAATGAGCAGTTCTTC.